Shown below are 5 T cell receptor beta chains from a single sample sequenced in a study of blood T cells in healthy people across ages. Primers used in a second PCR of roughly 6 to 12 cycles were a sample-barcoded 5' primer and a J-beta primer mix. Via MiXCR, TCRdb re-called the 5' RACE reads, giving one row per CDR3 protein. The sample includes fewer than 900,000 distinct CDR3 sequences, 49% of them seen just once. Source material: blood. The receptors stem from a woman in her sixties or seventies in good health.

This sequence joins TRBV29-1 and TRBJ2-7; D remains ambiguous. The germline CDR1 and CDR2 sequences are SQVTM and ANQGSEA. The CDR3 loop spans 13 amino acids. V dropped 2 bases and J dropped 6 bases, with 14 bases sitting between them. The CDR3 sequence: CSVETGRRTEQYF. The CDR3 DNA is TGCAGCGTTGAAACCGGACGGCGGACCGAGCAGTACTTC.

V is TRBV7-3 and J is TRBJ2-5; perhaps TRBD2 as D (5 bases). CDR1 and CDR2 from the germline V gene are SGHTA and FQGTGA. The CDR3 totals 14 residues. V shed 5 bases and J shed 7 bases, with 17 bases lying between them. The CDR3 here is CASSPNSVAGTQYF. CDR3 DNA sequence: TGTGCCAGCAGCCCAAACTCAGTGGCGGGGACCCAGTACTTC.

The rearrangement uses TRBV20-1 and TRBJ2-4; D gene ambiguous. The CDR3 spans 17 residues. Germline CDR1 DFQATT, CDR2 SNEGSKA (reference sequence). Trimming left V 0 bases short and J 0 bases short, with 15 bases between. CDR3 sequence: CSARDLRSAIAKNIQYF. Written as DNA, the CDR3 is TGCAGTGCTAGAGATTTACGGAGCGCTATAGCCAAAAACATTCAGTACTTC.

This clonotype was seen once. The gene calls are TRBV7-2 and TRBJ2-5; the D gene is possibly TRBD2 (5 bases). V was clipped by 6 bases and J by 3 bases, with 11 bases between them. The CDR3 loop spans 13 amino acids. The V gene's germline CDR1 is SGHTA and CDR2 FQGNSA. The CDR3 loop reads CASRRGWEETQYF. Here the CDR3 DNA reads TGTGCCAGCAGACGAGGGTGGGAAGAGACCCAGTACTTC.

This clonotype occurred a few times. This sequence joins TRBV6-2 or TRBV6-3 and TRBJ2-1, with D hard to call. Germline CDR1 MNHEY, CDR2 SVGEGT. Deletions cut 4 bases from V and 6 bases from J, with 16 bases between. The CDR3 spans 15 residues. This CDR3 is CASSSKGSLRNEQFF. Written as DNA, the CDR3 is TGTGCCAGCAGTTCAAAGGGATCCCTGCGCAATGAGCAGTTCTTC.